Listed here are 18 T cell receptor beta chains from one sample, sequenced in a study of T cell clones after liver transplantation. TCRdb's copy holds only in-frame clones and misses some; the assay was immunoSEQ multiplex PCR. The profile shows some 45,000 clones, about 86% of them singletons. This sample comprised CD4+ T cells from blood, obtained 24 months after liver transplant. These receptors all stem from a human patient who received a liver transplant. These T cells may partly come from the graft donor.

The sample holds one count of this clone. The V gene is TRBV4-1, the J gene TRBJ2-3, with no clear D. The germline V gene encodes CDR1 MGHRA and CDR2 YSYEKL. The V gene lost 0 bases and the J gene lost 0 bases, with 13 bases spanning the gap. This CDR3 has 17 residues. The CDR3 sequence: CASSQDRGRVSTDTQYF. The CDR3 bases are TGCGCCAGCAGCCAAGATCGTGGTAGGGTTAGCACAGATACGCAGTATTTT.

This clone showed up just a few times. The rearrangement uses TRBV7-2 and TRBJ1-6, with D possibly being TRBD1 (5 bases). The V and J ends lost 3 bases and 0 bases respectively, with 12 bases between them. This CDR3 has 17 amino acids. Germline CDR1 is SGHTA and CDR2 is FQGNSA. The CDR3 DNA reads as TGTGCCAGCAGCTTCGCATCAGGGAGCTCCTATAATTCACCCCTCCACTTT. The encoded protein is CASSFASGSSYNSPLHF.

The gene calls are TRBV19 and TRBJ1-2; D uncertain. Germline V lookup: CDR1 LNHDA, CDR2 SQIVND (reference sequence). This CDR3 is built from 13 residues. Deletions cut 3 bases from V and 7 bases from J, with 12 bases between. Here the CDR3 reads CASSIGRSGGYTF. The CDR3 region has the DNA TGTGCCAGTAGTATTGGCAGGTCGGGTGGCTACACCTTC.

V and J are TRBV7-2 and TRBJ1-4; D gene uncertain. The V gene lost 6 bases and the J gene lost 0 bases, with 8 bases spanning the gap. The CDR3 runs to 14 residues. Germline loops: CDR1 SGHTA, CDR2 FQGNSA. The CDR3 loop reads CASSRDSTNEKLFF. CDR3 DNA sequence: TGTGCCAGCAGTCGTGATTCAACTAATGAAAAACTGTTTTTT.

This clone was observed a single time. The chain recombines TRBV2 with TRBJ1-2; perhaps TRBD1 as D (6 bases). Germline values: CDR1 SNHLY, CDR2 FYNNEI. This CDR3 is 14 amino acids long. V was pared by 2 bases and J by 5 bases, with 12 bases between. CDR3 sequence reads: CASSELGAPYGYTF. The CDR3 nucleotides read TGTGCCAGCAGTGAACTGGGGGCCCCGTATGGCTACACCTTC.

This clone was recorded once. The chain links TRBV7-8 to TRBJ2-5, with D perhaps matching TRBD1 or TRBD2 (5 bases each). Germline CDR1 is SGHVS and CDR2 is FQNEAQ. Trimming took off 5 bases at V and 5 bases at J, with 21 bases between the two ends. The CDR3 is made up of 16 amino acids. The CDR3, as DNA: TGTGCCAGCAGCCCCGCCTGGGGCCGGGATTCGGAGACCCAGTACTTC. The encoded protein is CASSPAWGRDSETQYF.

The gene calls are TRBV7-8 and TRBJ2-2; D is perhaps TRBD1 (6 bases). Per the germline V gene, CDR1 is SGHVS and CDR2 is FQNEAQ. V was trimmed by 1 base and J by 4 bases, leaving 10 bases between them. The CDR3 is 15 residues long. The CDR3 DNA reads TGTGCCAGCAGCTTAGTTGGACAGCTCACCGGGGAGCTGTTTTTT. Translated: CASSLVGQLTGELFF.

The gene calls are TRBV18 and TRBJ2-2; 11 positions match TRBD2. The CDR3 has 16 amino acids. Germline CDR1 KGHSH, CDR2 LQKENI. V was pared by 0 bases and J by 4 bases, with 1 base of the junction left unmatched. The DNA for the CDR3 is TGTGCCAGCTCACCACCGGGACTAGCGGTCACCGGGGAGCTGTTTTTT. Translating gives CASSPPGLAVTGELFF.

The chain links TRBV5-1 to TRBJ1-3; TRBD1 aligns across 8 bases. This CDR3 has 19 amino acids. Germline V lookup: CDR1 SGHRS, CDR2 YFSETQ. The ends lost 4 bases at V and 4 bases at J; junction bases unmatched: 19. The CDR3 here is CASSISSQGADTSGNTIYF. The CDR3 DNA follows: TGCGCCAGCAGCATCTCCTCCCAGGGGGCCGATACATCAGGAAACACCATATATTTT.

V is TRBV7-9 and J is TRBJ2-3; D is unclear. Germline-derived CDR1 and CDR2 are SEHNR and FQNEAQ (reference sequence). Trimming stripped 1 base from V and 1 base from J, with 12 bases between. The CDR3 is made up of 16 amino acids. CDR3 in amino acids: CASSLGLGQGTDTQYF. The CDR3 region has the DNA TGTGCCAGCAGCTTAGGACTGGGCCAAGGCACAGATACGCAGTATTTT.

The rearrangement links TRBV30 to TRBJ2-7, with D possibly TRBD2 on 5 matching bases. Germline V CDR1 and CDR2: GTSNPN, SVGIG (reference sequence). Trimming pared 3 bases from V and 4 bases from J, leaving 16 bases between. The CDR3 contains 14 residues. The CDR3 DNA is TGTGCCTGGAGCCAAACGGCGGGTCGGTACGAGCAGTACTTC. Translated: CAWSQTAGRYEQYF. Drawing the rest from reference TRBV30 and TRBJ2-7, the complete variable domain is SQTIHQWPATLVQPVGSPLSLECTVEGTSNPNLYWYRQAAGRGLQLLFYSVGIGQISSEVPQNLSASRPQDRQFILSSKKLLLSDSGFYLCAWSQTAGRYEQYFGPGTRLTVT.

The chain employs TRBV15 and TRBJ2-2; D uncertain. There are 17 residues in the CDR3. CDR1 and CDR2 (germline): LNHNV, YYDKDF (reference sequence). With 1 base removed from V and 1 base from J, the gap between germline ends came to 13 bases. Written as DNA, the CDR3 is TGTGCCACCAGCAGAGGGGCCTCCATAGGGAACACCGGGGAGCTGTTTTTT. Its protein is CATSRGASIGNTGELFF.

The rearrangement links TRBV27 to TRBJ2-2; 9 bases align to TRBD1. V dropped 2 bases and J dropped 1; count of bases not matched to a gene: 5. Per germline, CDR1 MNHEY and CDR2 SMNVEV (reference sequence). The CDR3 totals 17 residues. The CDR3 here is CASSLGWGQGNTGELFF. For the CDR3, the DNA is TGTGCCAGCAGTTTAGGGTGGGGACAGGGGAACACCGGGGAGCTGTTTTTT.

V is TRBV5-6 and J is TRBJ1-3; D call uncertain. V lost 4 bases to trimming and J lost 4 bases, with 9 bases between them. The CDR3 length is 13 residues. Germline V lookup: CDR1 SGHDT, CDR2 YYEEEE. In nucleotides, the CDR3 is TGTGCCAGCAGCCTTAGTAACGGAAACACCATATATTTT. Its protein is CASSLSNGNTIYF.

The rearrangement joins TRBV5-5 to TRBJ1-3; 7 positions agree with TRBD1. The CDR3 runs 17 residues. CDR1 is SGHKS and CDR2 is YYEKEE in the germline V gene (reference sequence). The J segment lost 2 bases and the V segment lost 0 bases, leaving 8 bases of the junction unmatched. DNA for the CDR3: TGTGCCAGCAGCTTGGTCCAGGGGGTACAAACTGGAAACACCATATATTTT. As protein: CASSLVQGVQTGNTIYF.

This chain uses TRBV2 with TRBJ2-2; 7 bases align to TRBD2. Germline values: CDR1 SNHLY, CDR2 FYNNEI. After removal of 2 bases from V and 2 bases from J, the junction contained 5 bases not matched to a gene. The CDR3 totals 16 residues. In DNA, the CDR3 is TGTGCCAGCAGTGAAAGACTAGCAGCAAACACCGGGGAGCTGTTTTTT. Residues: CASSERLAANTGELFF.

The V call is TRBV6-6, the J call TRBJ1-5, with no clear D. The ends were cut back, 7 bases at V and 2 bases at J, with 6 bases in the middle. This CDR3 comprises 12 residues. The germline gives CDR1 MNHNY, CDR2 SVGAGI (reference sequence). The CDR3 is CASTMGNQPQHF. As DNA, the CDR3 is TGTGCCAGCACGATGGGCAATCAGCCCCAGCATTTT.

The chain joins TRBV6-5 to TRBJ1-1; no clear D gene. This CDR3 has 13 amino acids. The V end lost 2 bases, the J end lost 4 bases, and 8 bases lay between the germline ends. Germline V lookup: CDR1 MNHEY, CDR2 SVGAGI. CDR3 region: CASSYGWGTEAFF. CDR3 in DNA: TGTGCCAGCAGTTACGGGTGGGGCACTGAAGCTTTCTTT.